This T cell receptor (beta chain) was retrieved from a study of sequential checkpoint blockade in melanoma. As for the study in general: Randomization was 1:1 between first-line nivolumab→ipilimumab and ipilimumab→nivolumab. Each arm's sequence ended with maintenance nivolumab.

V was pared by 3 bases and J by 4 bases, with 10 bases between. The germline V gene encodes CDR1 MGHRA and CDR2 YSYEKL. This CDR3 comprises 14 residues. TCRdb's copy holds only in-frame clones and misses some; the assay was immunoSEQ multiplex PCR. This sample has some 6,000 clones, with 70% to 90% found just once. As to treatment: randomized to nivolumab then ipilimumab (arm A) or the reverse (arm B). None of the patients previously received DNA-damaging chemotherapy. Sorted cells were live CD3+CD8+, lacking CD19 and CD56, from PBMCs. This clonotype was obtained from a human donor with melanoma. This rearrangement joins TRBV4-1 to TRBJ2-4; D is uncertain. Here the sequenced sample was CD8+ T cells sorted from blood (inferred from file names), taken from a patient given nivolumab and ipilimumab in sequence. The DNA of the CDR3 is TGCGCCAGCAGCCATCAGAAGTCGAAAAACATTCAGTACTTC. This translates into CASSHQKSKNIQYF.